One and the same sample provided the 14 T cell receptor beta chains below, sequenced in a study of regulatory T cells in long-lasting Graves disease listed by TCRdb under 2021. Explained via the paper, the time point label denotes: persistent/refractory GD, antithyroid drugs over 5 years with positive TRAb. For both TCR sequencing and RNA sequencing, RNA was extracted from PBMCs in TRIzol. Libraries came from multiplex PCR. Reads for this sample came from an Illumina HiSeq 4000. TCR beta libraries were built with iRepertoire HTBI primers and Arm-PCR amplification of CDR3 regions. TCRdb reprocessing: public reads trimmed at Q25 with fastp, clones called with MiXCR, in-frame beta chains kept. Under each unique CDR3 protein, matching rows form one entry showing the most common genes and DNA. The sample table shows roughly 490,000 distinct CDR3 sequences, and approximately 23% are seen once. Jointly, the top ten make up around 13% of the sample.

The starting material was peripheral blood mononuclear cells (PBMCs), obtained when the disease was refractory, from a patient treated with antithyroid drugs. Every receptor here comes from a female donor with Graves disease.

This clonotype came up many times. The chain joins TRBV7-2 to TRBJ1-2; D gene uncertain. The length of the CDR3 is 15 residues. Trimming took 7 bases from V and 3 from J, leaving 18 bases between them. CDR1 and CDR2 from the germline V gene are SGHTA and FQGNSA. DNA of the CDR3: TGTGCCAGCAAAATAGAGGCGGTTGGCCACTATGGCTACACCTTC. This sequence encodes CASKIEAVGHYGYTF. Together with reference TRBV7-2 and TRBJ1-2, the CDR3 gives the full variable domain: GAGVSQSPSNKVTEKGKDVELRCDPISGHTALYWYRQSLGQGLEFLIYFQGNSAPDKSGLPSDRFSAERTGGSVSTLTIQRTQQEDSAVYLCASKIEAVGHYGYTFGSGTRLTVV.

This chain links TRBV7-2 with TRBJ2-7; D gene unclear. CDR3 size: 12 residues. CDR1 SGHTA and CDR2 FQGNSA come from the germline V gene. Trimming took off 5 bases at V and 7 bases at J, with 12 bases between the two ends. The CDR3 nucleotides read TGTGCCAGCAGCCAATCTGGTCTTGAGCAGTACTTC. Translation: CASSQSGLEQYF.

The chain uses TRBV3-1 and TRBJ2-6; D is unresolved. V dropped 3 bases and J dropped 0 bases, with 6 bases sitting between them. The length of the CDR3 is 15 residues. The V gene's germline CDR1 is LGHDT and CDR2 YNNKEL (reference sequence). The chain's CDR3 is CASSQLSSGANVLTF. Here the CDR3 DNA reads TGTGCCAGCAGCCAGTTATCCTCTGGGGCCAACGTCCTGACTTTC. The entire variable domain, with the rest obtained from reference TRBV3-1 and TRBJ2-6, is as follows: DTAVSQTPKYLVTQMGNDKSIKCEQNLGHDTMYWYKQDSKKFLKIMFSYNNKELIINETVPNRFSPKSPDKAHLNLHINSLELGDSAVYFCASSQLSSGANVLTFGAGSRLTVL.

This clonotype was detected many times. The chain combines TRBV2 with TRBJ2-7; D may be TRBD1 or TRBD2 (5 bases each). This CDR3 is built from 13 residues. With 8 bases removed from V and 5 bases from J, the gap between germline ends came to 16 bases. Germline V lookup: CDR1 SNHLY, CDR2 FYNNEI. The CDR3 DNA follows: TGTGCCAGCTCCGGGATGGGGCGCAACGAGCAGTACTTC. Translated: CASSGMGRNEQYF.

The chain couples TRBV7-2 to TRBJ1-2; TRBD1 matches 9 bases. The germline gives CDR1 SGHTA, CDR2 FQGNSA. Trimming at V came to 4 bases and at J to 7 bases, leaving 10 bases not matched to a gene. The CDR3 is 15 residues long. CDR3 sequence reads: CASSSLDRGISGYTF. DNA for the CDR3: TGTGCCAGCAGCTCTCTAGACAGGGGGATCTCTGGCTACACCTTC.

Only a few counts were recorded for this clonotype. This chain connects TRBV6-2 or TRBV6-3 to TRBJ2-1; 7 nucleotides line up with TRBD1. The CDR3 has 13 amino acids. Per the germline V gene, CDR1 is MNHEY and CDR2 is SVGEGT. V trimming: 4 bases; J trimming: 4 bases; junction bases outside the gene matches: 1. CDR3 in amino acids: CASSSGQYNEQFF. DNA of the CDR3: TGTGCCAGCAGTTCGGGACAGTACAATGAGCAGTTCTTC.

In its sample, this clonotype was seen many times. The rearrangement uses TRBV6-5 and TRBJ2-7; possibly TRBD2 for D (5 bases). In germline, CDR1 is MNHEY, CDR2 SVGAGI. V was clipped by 2 bases and J by 0 bases, with 8 bases between them. This CDR3 region has 14 residues. Here the CDR3 reads CASSYGESSYEQYF. CDR3 sequence (DNA): TGTGCCAGCAGTTACGGGGAGAGCTCCTACGAGCAGTACTTC.

The rearrangement uses TRBV20-1 and TRBJ2-2; D ambiguous. V was trimmed by 1 base and J by 8 bases, leaving 11 bases between them. The CDR3 consists of 13 residues. In germline, CDR1 is DFQATT, CDR2 SNEGSKA (reference sequence). CDR3 sequence reads: CSARATTSGELFF. The DNA for the CDR3 is TGCAGTGCTAGAGCGACGACGTCTGGGGAGCTGTTTTTT.

In this sample, this clonotype turned up many times. CDR3: CASSTRWRNTEAFF. Here the CDR3 DNA reads TGTGCCAGCAGTACGAGGTGGAGAAACACTGAAGCTTTCTTT. This rearrangement joins TRBV28 to TRBJ1-1; D gene unclear. Germline lookup yields CDR1 MDHEN and CDR2 SYDVKM. CDR3 length: 14 amino acids. The germline V and J ends were trimmed by 5 bases and 2 bases, with 12 bases remaining between them.

There are many counts of this clonotype. The chain uses TRBV28 and TRBJ2-7, with 10 bases lining up with TRBD1. Germline V gives CDR1 MDHEN, CDR2 SYDVKM. The junction had 9 bases not matched to a gene; V was cut back by 6 bases and J by 4 bases. The CDR3 contains 15 residues. CDR3 amino acids: CASRQGQGRIYEQYF. DNA of the CDR3: TGTGCCAGCAGACAGGGACAGGGGAGGATATACGAGCAGTACTTC.

The CDR3 bases are TGTGCCAGCAGCTCAACCCCCTGGACCGGGGAGCTGTTTTTT. It is translated as CASSSTPWTGELFF. V and J are TRBV7-3 and TRBJ2-2, with no clear D. The germline V and J ends were trimmed by 4 bases and 5 bases, with 11 bases remaining between them. Looked up from germline, CDR1 is SGHTA and CDR2 is FQGTGA. The CDR3 is made up of 14 amino acids.

This clonotype turned up a few times. The rearrangement joins TRBV7-2 to TRBJ2-5, with D possibly TRBD2 on 6 matching bases. The CDR3 has 14 amino acids. V was pared by 5 bases and J by 5 bases, with 15 bases between. CDR1 and CDR2 (germline): SGHTA, FQGNSA. The CDR3: CASSPNSGGETQYF. CDR3 DNA sequence: TGTGCCAGCAGCCCCAATAGTGGAGGGGAGACCCAGTACTTC.

The table lists this clonotype with many counts. J is TRBJ2-2 and V is TRBV2; the D call may be TRBD1 or TRBD2 (5 bases each). With 3 bases removed from V and 3 bases from J, the gap between germline ends came to 14 bases. The germline gives CDR1 SNHLY, CDR2 FYNNEI. The CDR3 has 16 amino acids. CDR3 amino acids: CASSESRGPDTGELFF. DNA for the CDR3: TGTGCCAGCAGTGAGTCGAGGGGACCCGACACCGGGGAGCTGTTTTTT.

As regards this clonotype: This may be a read error: a much more frequent sequence differs by one nucleotide. V gene TRBV10-3 combines with J gene TRBJ1-2; D might be TRBD1 (5 bases). This CDR3 contains 13 residues. The ends were cut back, 7 bases at V and 6 bases at J, with 15 bases in the middle. Germline-derived CDR1 and CDR2 are ENHRY and SYGVKD. The CDR3, as DNA: TGTGCCATCACCCGGACAAGGGATAATGGCTACACCTTC. This codes for CAITRTRDNGYTF.